These 22 T cell receptor beta chains came from one sample sequenced in a study of tumor-infiltrating lymphocytes in primary liver carcinoma. TCR beta cDNA was made from approximately 540 ng total RNA with a constant-region primer. Investigators got TCR beta libraries out of three nested multiplex PCR rounds, done with slightly modified ARM-PCR. Running 9 to 11 cycles apiece, the first two PCR rounds relied on TRBV1-TRBV30 forward primers together with a C-beta reverse primer. TCRdb recomputed calls from the multiplex PCR reads with MiXCR, one row per CDR3 protein. Of about 99,000 distinct CDR3 sequences detected, around two thirds appear once; the ten largest clones hold 9.5%. Unsorted bulk tissue, about 18-32 mg of it, served as the source for co-extraction of RNA and DNA. The sequenced sample was liver tumor tissue from sampling region 5. As for subset: tumor region T5, tumor centre. These receptors originate from a woman in her fifties or sixties with primary liver carcinoma and hepatitis B virus infection.

The chain links TRBV19 to TRBJ2-5; D gene uncertain. Germline values: CDR1 LNHDA, CDR2 SQIVND (reference sequence). Trimming removed 6 bases at V and 5 bases at J, with 16 bases between. The CDR3 consists of 14 residues. This CDR3 reads CASRSDPARETQYF. The CDR3 nucleotides read TGTGCCAGTAGGTCAGACCCAGCGCGGGAGACCCAGTACTTC.

About this clonotype: A clone one base away is much larger, so this may be a read error. The genes are TRBV13 and TRBJ1-1; weak D call: TRBD1 (5 bases). Per germline, CDR1 PRHDT and CDR2 FYEKMQ (reference sequence). Trimming removed 5 bases from V and 5 bases from J, with 15 bases in between. The CDR3 length is 14 residues. CDR3 coding DNA: TGTGCCAGCAGCATACTTGCAGGGCCAACTGAAGCTTTCTTT. As protein: CASSILAGPTEAFF.

Concerning this clonotype itself: This CDR3 is missing its conserved last phenylalanine or tryptophan, likely due to a read error. The genes are TRBV29-1 and TRBJ2-7, with TRBD2 matching 11 bases. The CDR3 consists of 15 residues. V trimming: 7 bases; J trimming: 3 bases; junction bases outside the gene matches: 11. Germline CDR1 SQVTM, CDR2 ANQGSEA. The CDR3 region is CSAPGTSGSLYEQYS. In DNA, the CDR3 is TGCAGCGCCCCGGGCACTAGCGGGAGTCTCTACGAGCAGTACTCC.

Concerning this clonotype itself: One end of the junction does not line up with germline, which may come from a read error. The CDR3: CASSQVTTSGSGTQYF. CDR3 DNA sequence: TGTGCCAGCAGCCAGGTCACGACTAGCGGGTCCGGGACCCAATACTTC. The chain joins TRBV11-2 to TRBJ2-5, with TRBD2 identical over 10 bases. Germline V gene data show CDR1 as SGHAT and CDR2 as FQNNGV. CDR3 length: 16 amino acids.

This clonotype showed up just a few times. An end of the junction differs from the germline gene, which may be a read error. The V call is TRBV11-3, the J call TRBJ2-3; 7 nucleotides agree with TRBD1. The J call is in doubt because the DNA end fits TRBJ1-5 better. The length of the CDR3 is 14 residues. Germline loops: CDR1 SGHNT, CDR2 YENEEA. Here the CDR3 reads CPSSHRTGTDTQHF. In DNA form, the CDR3 reads TGTCCCAGCAGCCATCGGACAGGCACTGATACGCAGCATTTT.

J is TRBJ2-2 and V is TRBV25-1; TRBD2 aligns across 7 bases. Germline V gene data show CDR1 as MGHDK and CDR2 as SYGVNS. V lost 4 bases and J lost 7; bases outside the gene matches: 12. The CDR3 runs 16 residues. The CDR3 loop reads CASSVPSGGPGGELFF. The CDR3 DNA follows: TGTGCCAGCAGTGTTCCTAGCGGTGGCCCCGGCGGGGAGCTGTTTTTT.

This clonotype appeared a single time. The conserved phenylalanine or tryptophan is not found at the CDR3 terminus, so this likely reflects a read error. The V call is TRBV12-3 or TRBV12-4, the J call TRBJ1-1; D gene unclear. Trimming took 3 bases from V and 2 from J, leaving 7 bases between them. The CDR3 runs 13 residues. The CDR3 sequence is CASSFSANTEAFI. CDR3 nucleotide sequence: TGTGCCAGCAGTTTTTCAGCTAACACTGAAGCTTTCATT.

Concerning this clonotype: With a much larger clone just one base away, this may be a read error. The chain carries TRBV7-8 and TRBJ2-3, with D possibly matching TRBD1 (5 bases). This CDR3 region has 15 residues. Per the germline V gene, CDR1 is SGHVS and CDR2 is FQNEAQ. CDR3 DNA: TGTGTCAGCCGACTTGGGGCCCGGGGCACAGATACGCAGTATTTT. Translation gives CVSRLGARGTDTQYF. The whole variable domain, filled in from reference TRBV7-8 and TRBJ2-3, reads GAGVSQSPRYKVAKRGQDVALRCDPISGHVSLFWYQQALGQGPEFLTYFQNEAQLDKSGLPSDRFFAERPEGSVSTLKIQRTQQEDSAVYLCVSRLGARGTDTQYFGPGTRLTVL.

On this clonotype: The CDR3 ends on some other residue instead of the conserved phenylalanine or tryptophan, so this is likely a read error. The chain employs TRBV11-3 and TRBJ2-1, with a weak D call TRBD2 (5 bases). The CDR3 is 17 amino acids. Germline V gene data show CDR1 as SGHNT and CDR2 as YENEEA. The CDR3 sequence is CVNSLGFGGLSYNEQFL. CDR3 nucleotide sequence: TGTGTCAACAGCTTAGGGTTCGGCGGGCTTTCCTACAATGAGCAGTTCTTA.

The V call is TRBV10-3, the J call TRBJ2-5; possibly TRBD1 for D (5 bases). The CDR3 has 13 residues. The V gene's germline CDR1 is ENHRY and CDR2 SYGVKD. The germline V and J ends were trimmed by 5 bases and 4 bases, with 11 bases remaining between them. The chain's CDR3 is CAISPGQGETQYF. For the CDR3, the DNA is TGTGCCATCAGTCCCGGCCAGGGAGAGACCCAGTACTTC.

As regards this clonotype: This CDR3 fails to terminate in the conserved phenylalanine or tryptophan, so it likely reflects a read error. The rearrangement uses TRBV11-2 and TRBJ1-2; TRBD1 might be the D (5 bases). This CDR3 contains 17 residues. In germline, CDR1 is SGHAT, CDR2 FQNNGV. CDR3 in amino acids: CAISLDQIRALRYGYTL. The DNA of the CDR3 is TGTGCCATCAGCTTAGATCAGATCAGGGCGCTGCGCTATGGCTACACCTTA.

A word on this clonotype: At one end the junction does not follow the germline gene, possibly because of a read error. The chain couples TRBV2 to TRBJ2-1; 14 nucleotides align to TRBD2. Germline values: CDR1 SNHLY, CDR2 FYNNEI. This CDR3 region has 14 residues. In nucleotides, the CDR3 is TGTGTCAGCATAAGGGGACTAGCGGGAGTCGAGCAGTTCTTC. Its translation: CVSIRGLAGVEQFF.

About this clonotype: A junction end diverges from the germline sequence, so it may reflect a read error. The chain carries TRBV4-1 and TRBJ2-7; D unresolved. The germline gives CDR1 MGHRA, CDR2 YSYEKL. The CDR3 has 13 residues. CDR3 in amino acids: CANSQVSGDEQYF. The CDR3 region has the DNA TGCGCCAACAGCCAGGTTTCAGGCGACGAGCAGTACTTC.

In the case of this clonotype: This may arise from a read error, as a much more abundant clone is one base away. The J gene is TRBJ1-1, the V gene TRBV28, with D possibly being TRBD1 (6 bases). Deletions cut 8 bases from V and 0 bases from J, with 16 bases between. Germline V CDR1 and CDR2: MDHEN, SYDVKM. CDR3 length: 15 residues. The CDR3 nucleotides read TGTGCCAGCCCCCCCCCGGGGGCCATGAACACTGAAGCTTTCTTT. Its translation: CASPPPGAMNTEAFF.

With regard to this clonotype: The junction departs from germline at one end; a sequencing error may be responsible. The chain uses TRBV11-2 and TRBJ1-1; D is uncertain. The germline V gene encodes CDR1 SGHAT and CDR2 FQNNGV. The CDR3 runs to 14 residues. In DNA form, the CDR3 reads TGTGCCAGCGGCTTAGCGTGCAGGAGGACTGAAGCTTTCTTT. Residues: CASGLACRRTEAFF.

To note about this clonotype: The junction shows a germline mismatch at one end, possibly a read error. This sequence joins TRBV11-3 and TRBJ2-3; D may be TRBD1 (5 bases). The V gene's germline CDR1 is SGHNT and CDR2 YENEEA. The CDR3 is 15 residues long. The CDR3 DNA reads TGTGCCCGCAGCTTAGTTGCCAGGGTCACAGATACGCAGTATTTT. Encoded protein: CARSLVARVTDTQYF.

This chain links TRBV11-3 with TRBJ2-7, with TRBD2 matching 7 bases. The CDR3 totals 17 residues. In germline, CDR1 is SGHNT, CDR2 YENEEA. The V and J ends lost 5 bases and 2 bases, in that order; junction bases with no gene match: 15. CDR3 in DNA: TGTGCCAGCAGCCTGGACCGAGCGGGATTTGGTACCTACGAGCAGTACTTC. This codes for CASSLDRAGFGTYEQYF.

The table lists this clonotype with many counts. CDR3 nucleotides: TGCAGCGTTCAAAGAGAGGGCTACACCTTC. This translates into CSVQREGYTF. V is TRBV29-1 and J is TRBJ1-2; D gene ambiguous. The CDR3 has 10 residues. Trimming took off 5 bases at V and 8 bases at J, with 9 bases between the two ends. Germline V lookup: CDR1 SQVTM, CDR2 ANQGSEA.

To note about this clonotype: One end of the junction does not line up with germline, which may come from a read error. This sequence joins TRBV4-1 and TRBJ1-5, with D maybe TRBD1 (6 bases). There are 17 residues in the CDR3. Germline CDR1 reads MGHRA; CDR2 reads YSYEKL. CDR3 region: CTSRHRILTGIGQPQHF. DNA of the CDR3: TGCACCAGCCGCCATAGAATCCTAACAGGGATCGGTCAGCCCCAGCATTTT.

This clonotype was seen many times. The chain links TRBV7-8 to TRBJ2-1; 8 bases line up with TRBD2. V lost 4 bases, J lost 9 bases, and 14 bases stayed unmatched. Germline V lookup: CDR1 SGHVS, CDR2 FQNEAQ. The CDR3 is made up of 16 amino acids. CDR3: CASSYGEAGARLEQFF. The CDR3 nucleotides are TGTGCCAGCAGCTACGGGGAAGCGGGAGCACGGCTTGAGCAGTTCTTC.

The chain carries TRBV29-1 and TRBJ2-1, with D unresolved. The CDR3 is made up of 16 amino acids. From germline, CDR1 is SQVTM and CDR2 ANQGSEA. V was cut by 5 bases and J by 7 bases, with 24 bases left in between. In DNA form, the CDR3 reads TGCAGCGTTCACCTTCTAGTGGATGATACGAGGAATGAGCAGTTCTTC. Translating gives CSVHLLVDDTRNEQFF.

There are a few counts of this clonotype. This chain joins TRBV10-3 and TRBJ2-7; TRBD2 matches at 12 bases. This CDR3 is built from 13 residues. From germline, CDR1 is ENHRY and CDR2 SYGVKD. Germline trimming cut 8 bases from V and 6 bases from J; bases unmatched to any gene: 5. The CDR3: CAIGLAGGPEQYF. The CDR3, as DNA: TGTGCCATCGGGCTAGCGGGAGGGCCCGAGCAGTACTTC.